This record concerns one T cell receptor beta chain sequence. Assay used: immunoSEQ multiplex PCR; TCRdb lists only in-frame clones, some missing. The table includes 150,000 to 200,000 clones, roughly 89% detected once. The data were taken from a study of blood T cell repertoires in COVID-19. About the research overall: Italy, Spain and the United States were the sources of the convalescent and acute COVID-19 samples.

This CDR3 region has 12 residues. CDR1 is LGHDT, CDR2 YNNKEL, per germline (reference sequence). Trimming stripped 0 bases from V and 8 bases from J, with 7 bases between. The sequence came from a man aged 40-55 years with acute or convalescent COVID-19. The rearrangement links TRBV3-1 (or the pseudogene TRBV3-2) to TRBJ1-2; D ambiguous. The sequencing sample was made of peripheral blood. In nucleotides, the CDR3 is TGTGCCAGCAGCCAAGATGGGGAGGGCTACACCTTC. The encoded protein is CASSQDGEGYTF.